This T cell receptor beta chain was retrieved from a study of T cells in Graves' hyperthyroidism and ophthalmopathy. Findings of the study overall: A 13 V-J model separated ophthalmopathy from stable hyperthyroidism.

Amplification targeted TCR beta CDR3 regions from RNA transcripts. In the first-round RT-PCR of the TCR CDR3, the HTBI primer set was used. TCRdb analysed the multiplex PCR reads with MiXCR anew, one entry per CDR3 protein. This repertoire shows a few hundred thousand distinct CDR3 sequences, approximately 14% found once; its top ten account for around 7.5%. Graves' hyperthyroidism was deemed stable absent ophthalmopathy progression within 18 months. PBMCs were derived from 10 ml fresh peripheral blood. This clonotype was counted many times. What it binds is unknown. Deletions cut 8 bases from V and 6 bases from J, with 16 bases between. The CDR3 loop spans 13 amino acids. Per the germline V gene, CDR1 is GTSNPN and CDR2 is SVGIG (reference sequence).

Sequenced material: blood. The TCR sequence derives from a woman aged 25 to 39 with Graves' hyperthyroidism. V gene TRBV30 combines with J gene TRBJ1-4; no clear D. For the CDR3, the DNA is TGTGCCGGTACTCCTCCGCCGGATGAAAAACTGTTTTTT. This encodes CAGTPPPDEKLFF.